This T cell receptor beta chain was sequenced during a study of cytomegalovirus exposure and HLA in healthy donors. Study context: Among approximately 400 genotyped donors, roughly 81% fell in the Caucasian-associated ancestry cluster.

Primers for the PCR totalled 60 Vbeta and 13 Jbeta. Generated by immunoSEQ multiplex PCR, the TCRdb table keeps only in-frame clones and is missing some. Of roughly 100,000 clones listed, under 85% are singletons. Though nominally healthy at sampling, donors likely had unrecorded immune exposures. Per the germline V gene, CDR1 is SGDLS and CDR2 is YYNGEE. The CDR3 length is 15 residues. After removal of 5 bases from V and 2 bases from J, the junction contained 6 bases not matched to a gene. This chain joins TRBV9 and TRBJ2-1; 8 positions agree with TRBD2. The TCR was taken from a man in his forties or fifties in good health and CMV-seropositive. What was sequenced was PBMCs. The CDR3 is CASRRGEGPYNEQFF. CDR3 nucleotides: TGTGCCAGCAGGCGGGGGGAGGGCCCCTACAATGAGCAGTTCTTC.